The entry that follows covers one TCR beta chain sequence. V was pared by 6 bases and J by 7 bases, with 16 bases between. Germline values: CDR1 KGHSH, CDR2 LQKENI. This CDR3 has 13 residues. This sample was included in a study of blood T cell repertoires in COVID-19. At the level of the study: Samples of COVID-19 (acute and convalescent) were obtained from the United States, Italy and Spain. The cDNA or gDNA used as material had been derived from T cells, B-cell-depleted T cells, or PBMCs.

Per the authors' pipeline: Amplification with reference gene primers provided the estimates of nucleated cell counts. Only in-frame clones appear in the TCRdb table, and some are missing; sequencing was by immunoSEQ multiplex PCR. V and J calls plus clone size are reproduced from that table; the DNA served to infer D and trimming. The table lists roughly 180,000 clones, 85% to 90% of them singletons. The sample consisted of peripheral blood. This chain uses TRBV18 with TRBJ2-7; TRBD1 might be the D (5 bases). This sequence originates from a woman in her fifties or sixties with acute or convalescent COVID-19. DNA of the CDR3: TGTGCCAGCTCCCTAGACAGATTCCGGGAGCAGTACTTC. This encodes CASSLDRFREQYF.